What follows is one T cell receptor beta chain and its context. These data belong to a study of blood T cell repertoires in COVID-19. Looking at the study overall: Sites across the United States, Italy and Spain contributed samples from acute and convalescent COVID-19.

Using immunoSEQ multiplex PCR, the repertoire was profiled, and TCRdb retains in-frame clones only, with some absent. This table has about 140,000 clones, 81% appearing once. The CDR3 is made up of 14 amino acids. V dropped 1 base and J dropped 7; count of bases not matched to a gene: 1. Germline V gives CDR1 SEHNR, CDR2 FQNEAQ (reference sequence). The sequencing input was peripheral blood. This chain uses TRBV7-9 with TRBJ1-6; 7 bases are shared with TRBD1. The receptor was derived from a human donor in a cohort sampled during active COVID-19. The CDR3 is CASSLEQGNSPLHF. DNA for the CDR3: TGTGCCAGCAGCTTAGAACAGGGGAATTCACCCCTCCACTTT.